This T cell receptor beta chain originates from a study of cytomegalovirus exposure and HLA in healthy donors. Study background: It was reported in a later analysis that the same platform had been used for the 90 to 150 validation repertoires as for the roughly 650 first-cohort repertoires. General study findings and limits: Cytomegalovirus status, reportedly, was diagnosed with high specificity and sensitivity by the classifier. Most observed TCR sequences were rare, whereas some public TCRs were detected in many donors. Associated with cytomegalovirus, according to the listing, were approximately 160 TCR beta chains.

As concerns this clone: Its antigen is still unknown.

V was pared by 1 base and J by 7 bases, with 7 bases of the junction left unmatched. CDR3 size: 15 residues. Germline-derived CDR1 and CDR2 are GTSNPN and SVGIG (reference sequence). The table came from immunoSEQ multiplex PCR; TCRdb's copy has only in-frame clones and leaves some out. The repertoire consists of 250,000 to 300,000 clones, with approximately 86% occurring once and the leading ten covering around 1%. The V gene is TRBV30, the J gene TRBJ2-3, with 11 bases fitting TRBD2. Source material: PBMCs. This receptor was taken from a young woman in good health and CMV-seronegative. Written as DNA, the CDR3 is TGTGCCTGGAGTGAAGTTCTAGCGGGGGGTAATACGCAGTATTTT. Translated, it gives CAWSEVLAGGNTQYF.